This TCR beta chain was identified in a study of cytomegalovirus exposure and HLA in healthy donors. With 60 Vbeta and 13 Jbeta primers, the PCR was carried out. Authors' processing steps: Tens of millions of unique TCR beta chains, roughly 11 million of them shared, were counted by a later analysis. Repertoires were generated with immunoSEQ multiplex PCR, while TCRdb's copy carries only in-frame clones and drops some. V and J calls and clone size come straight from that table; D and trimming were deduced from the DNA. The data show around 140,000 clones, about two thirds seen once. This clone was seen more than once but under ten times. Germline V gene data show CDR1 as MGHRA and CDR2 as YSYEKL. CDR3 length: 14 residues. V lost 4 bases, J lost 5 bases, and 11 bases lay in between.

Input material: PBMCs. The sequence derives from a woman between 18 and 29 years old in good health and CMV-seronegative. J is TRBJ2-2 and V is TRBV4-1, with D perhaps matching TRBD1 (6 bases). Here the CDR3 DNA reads TGCGCCAGCAGCCCTCTCACAGGGACCGGGGAGCTGTTTTTT. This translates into CASSPLTGTGELFF.